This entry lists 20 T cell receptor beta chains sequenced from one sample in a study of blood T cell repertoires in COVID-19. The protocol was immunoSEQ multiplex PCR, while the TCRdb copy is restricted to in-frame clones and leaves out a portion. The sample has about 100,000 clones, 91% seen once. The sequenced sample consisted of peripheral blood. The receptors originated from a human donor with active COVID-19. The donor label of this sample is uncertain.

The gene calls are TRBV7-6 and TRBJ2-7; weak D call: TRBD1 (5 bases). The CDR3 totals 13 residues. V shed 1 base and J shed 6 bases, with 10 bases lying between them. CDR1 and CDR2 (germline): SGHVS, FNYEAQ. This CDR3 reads CASSLGRALEQYF. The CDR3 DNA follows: TGTGCCAGCAGCTTAGGCAGGGCTCTCGAGCAGTACTTC. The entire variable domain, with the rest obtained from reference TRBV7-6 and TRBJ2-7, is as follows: GAGVSQSPRYKVTKRGQDVALRCDPISGHVSLYWYRQALGQGPEFLTYFNYEAQQDKSGLPNDRFSAERPEGSISTLTIQRTEQRDSAMYRCASSLGRALEQYFGPGTRLTVT.

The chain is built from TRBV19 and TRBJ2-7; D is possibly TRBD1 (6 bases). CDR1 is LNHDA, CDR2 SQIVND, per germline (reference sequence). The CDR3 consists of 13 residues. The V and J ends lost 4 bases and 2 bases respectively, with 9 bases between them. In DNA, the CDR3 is TGTGCCAGTAGTACGCAGGGGCCCTACGAGCAGTACTTC. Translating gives CASSTQGPYEQYF. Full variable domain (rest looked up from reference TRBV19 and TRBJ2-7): DGGITQSPKYLFRKEGQNVTLSCEQNLNHDAMYWYRQDPGQGLRLIYYSQIVNDFQKGDIAEGYSVSREKKESFPLTVTSAQKNPTAFYLCASSTQGPYEQYFGPGTRLTVT.

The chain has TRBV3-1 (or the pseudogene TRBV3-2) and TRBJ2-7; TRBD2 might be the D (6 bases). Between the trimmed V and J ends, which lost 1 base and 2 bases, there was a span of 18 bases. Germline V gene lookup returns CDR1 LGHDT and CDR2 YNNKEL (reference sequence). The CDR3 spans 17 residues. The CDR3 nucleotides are TGTGCCAGCAGCCAAGGCGTATCACTAGCAAAAACCTACGAGCAGTACTTC. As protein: CASSQGVSLAKTYEQYF.

CDR3 region: CASSPLASAGELFF. DNA of the CDR3: TGTGCCAGCAGCCCACTAGCTTCGGCCGGGGAGCTGTTTTTT. The chain links TRBV5-5 to TRBJ2-2, with D maybe TRBD2 (6 bases). CDR1 and CDR2 from the germline V gene are SGHKS and YYEKEE (reference sequence). The V end lost 4 bases, the J end lost 6 bases, and 13 bases lay between the germline ends. The CDR3 is 14 amino acids.

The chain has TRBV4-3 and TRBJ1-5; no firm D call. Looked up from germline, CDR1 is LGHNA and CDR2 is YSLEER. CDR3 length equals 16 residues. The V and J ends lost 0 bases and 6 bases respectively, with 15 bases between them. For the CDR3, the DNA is TGCGCCAGCAGCCAAGATCGCAACGGGGTCGGTCAGCCCCAGCATTTT. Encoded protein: CASSQDRNGVGQPQHF.

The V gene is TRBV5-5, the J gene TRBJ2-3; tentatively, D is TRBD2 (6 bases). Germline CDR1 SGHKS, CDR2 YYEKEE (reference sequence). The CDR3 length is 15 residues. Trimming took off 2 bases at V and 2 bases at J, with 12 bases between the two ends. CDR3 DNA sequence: TGTGCCAGCAGCTTTGGGGGGAGGTCCACAGATACGCAGTATTTT. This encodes CASSFGGRSTDTQYF.

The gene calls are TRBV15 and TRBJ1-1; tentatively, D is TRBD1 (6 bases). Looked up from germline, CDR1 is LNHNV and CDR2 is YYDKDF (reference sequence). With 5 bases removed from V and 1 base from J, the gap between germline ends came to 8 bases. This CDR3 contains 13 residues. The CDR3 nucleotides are TGTGCCACCAGCGGGGGACAGAACACTGAAGCTTTCTTT. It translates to CATSGGQNTEAFF.

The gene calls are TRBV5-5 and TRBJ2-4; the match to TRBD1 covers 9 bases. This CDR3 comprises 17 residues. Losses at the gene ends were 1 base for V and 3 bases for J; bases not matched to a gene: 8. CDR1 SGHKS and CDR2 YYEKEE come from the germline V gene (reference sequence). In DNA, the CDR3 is TGTGCCAGCAGCTTGAGCCTACAGGGGGCGGACAAAAACATTCAGTACTTC. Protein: CASSLSLQGADKNIQYF.

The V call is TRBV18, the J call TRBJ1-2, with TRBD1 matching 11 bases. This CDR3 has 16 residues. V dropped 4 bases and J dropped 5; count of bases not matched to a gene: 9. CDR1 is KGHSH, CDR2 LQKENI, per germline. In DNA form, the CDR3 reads TGTGCCAGCTCACTTGGACAGGGGGCCCTTATGTATGGCTACACCTTC. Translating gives CASSLGQGALMYGYTF.

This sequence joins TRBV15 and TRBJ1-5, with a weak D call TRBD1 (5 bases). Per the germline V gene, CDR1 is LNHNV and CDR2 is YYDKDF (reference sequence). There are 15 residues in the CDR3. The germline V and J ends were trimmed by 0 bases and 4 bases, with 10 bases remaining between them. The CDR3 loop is CATSRDRGSNQPQHF. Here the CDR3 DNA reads TGTGCCACCAGCAGAGATAGGGGATCAAATCAGCCCCAGCATTTT. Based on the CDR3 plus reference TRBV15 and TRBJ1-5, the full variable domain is DAMVIQNPRYQVTQFGKPVTLSCSQTLNHNVMYWYQQKSSQAPKLLFHYYDKDFNNEADTPDNFQSRRPNTSFCFLDIRSPGLGDTAMYLCATSRDRGSNQPQHFGDGTRLSIL.

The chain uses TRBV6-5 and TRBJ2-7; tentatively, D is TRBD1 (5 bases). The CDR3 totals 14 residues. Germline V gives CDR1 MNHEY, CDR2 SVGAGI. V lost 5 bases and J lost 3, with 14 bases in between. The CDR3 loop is CASSTHDRDYEQYF. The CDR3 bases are TGTGCCAGCAGTACCCATGACAGAGACTACGAGCAGTACTTC.

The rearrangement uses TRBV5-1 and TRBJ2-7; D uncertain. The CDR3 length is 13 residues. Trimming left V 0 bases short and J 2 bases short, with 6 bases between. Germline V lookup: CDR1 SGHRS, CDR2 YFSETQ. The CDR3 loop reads CASSLAETYEQYF. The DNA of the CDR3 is TGCGCCAGCAGCTTGGCTGAGACCTACGAGCAGTACTTC. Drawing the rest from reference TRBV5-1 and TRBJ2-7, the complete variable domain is KAGVTQTPRYLIKTRGQQVTLSCSPISGHRSVSWYQQTPGQGLQFLFEYFSETQRNKGNFPGRFSGRQFSNSRSEMNVSTLELGDSALYLCASSLAETYEQYFGPGTRLTVT.

The CDR3 coding sequence is TGCGCCAGTTCCGACGTAACCGGTGCGCGGGAGCAGTACTTC. Translation gives CASSDVTGAREQYF. The rearrangement joins TRBV5-1 to TRBJ2-7; D unclear. V lost 8 bases and J lost 7, with 22 bases in between. This CDR3 spans 14 amino acids. The germline V gene has CDR1 SGHRS and CDR2 YFSETQ.

DNA of the CDR3: TGTGCCAGCAGCTTATTGGCGACAGGGAACACTGAAGCTTTCTTT. It encodes CASSLLATGNTEAFF. This rearrangement joins TRBV7-6 to TRBJ1-1; tentative D call: TRBD1 (6 bases). Per germline, CDR1 SGHVS and CDR2 FNYEAQ. The CDR3 sequence is 15 residues long. V was cut by 2 bases and J by 1 base, with 11 bases left in between.

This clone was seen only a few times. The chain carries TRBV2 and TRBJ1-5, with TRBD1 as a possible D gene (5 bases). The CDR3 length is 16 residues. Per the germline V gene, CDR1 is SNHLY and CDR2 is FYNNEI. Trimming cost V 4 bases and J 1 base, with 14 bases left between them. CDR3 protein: CASSGSKTASNQPQHF. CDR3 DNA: TGTGCCAGCAGTGGGTCAAAGACAGCGAGCAATCAGCCCCAGCATTTT.

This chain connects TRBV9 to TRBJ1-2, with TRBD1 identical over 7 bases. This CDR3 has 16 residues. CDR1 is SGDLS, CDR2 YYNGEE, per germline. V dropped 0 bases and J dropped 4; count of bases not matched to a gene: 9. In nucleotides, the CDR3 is TGTGCCAGCAGCGTAGGGGACAGCCAACTTACCTATGGCTACACCTTC. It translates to CASSVGDSQLTYGYTF.

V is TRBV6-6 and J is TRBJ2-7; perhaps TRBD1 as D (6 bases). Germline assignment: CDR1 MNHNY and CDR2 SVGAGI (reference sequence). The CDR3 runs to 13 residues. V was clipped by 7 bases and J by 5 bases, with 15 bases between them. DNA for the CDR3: TGTGCCAGCATTCTCGGACAGAGCGACGAGCAGTACTTC. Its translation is CASILGQSDEQYF.

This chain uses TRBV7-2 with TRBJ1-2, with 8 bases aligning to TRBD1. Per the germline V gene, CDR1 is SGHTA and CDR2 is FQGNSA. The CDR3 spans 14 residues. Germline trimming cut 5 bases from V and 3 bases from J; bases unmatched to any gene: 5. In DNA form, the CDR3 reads TGTGCCAGCAGCCAACAGGGGGTTGACTATGGCTACACCTTC. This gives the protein CASSQQGVDYGYTF.

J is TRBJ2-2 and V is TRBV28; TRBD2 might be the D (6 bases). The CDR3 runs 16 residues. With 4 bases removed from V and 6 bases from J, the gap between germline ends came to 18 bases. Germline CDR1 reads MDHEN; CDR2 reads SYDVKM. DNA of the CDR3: TGTGCCAGCAGTTCTGGACGTAGCGGAGGGTCCGGGGAGCTGTTTTTT. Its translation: CASSSGRSGGSGELFF. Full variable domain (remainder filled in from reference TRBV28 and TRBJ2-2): DVKVTQSSRYLVKRTGEKVFLECVQDMDHENMFWYRQDPGLGLRLIYFSYDVKMKEKGDIPEGYSVSREKKERFSLILESASTNQTSMYLCASSSGRSGGSGELFFGEGSRLTVL.

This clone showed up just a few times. CDR3 in amino acids: CASSRNRAEGYTF. The DNA of the CDR3 is TGTGCCAGCAGCCGAAACAGGGCTGAAGGCTACACCTTC. The chain recombines TRBV4-2 with TRBJ1-2; D is perhaps TRBD1 (6 bases). Trimming stripped 4 bases from V and 8 bases from J, with 14 bases between. This CDR3 is 13 amino acids long. CDR1 is LGHNA and CDR2 is YNFKEQ in the germline V gene.